This T cell receptor beta chain was sequenced during a study of blood T cells in healthy people across ages. This clonotype appeared a few times. A sample-barcoded 5' primer and a J-beta primer mix were used in a second PCR of about 7 to 12 cycles. TCRdb redid the calling of the 5' RACE reads with MiXCR, one entry per CDR3 protein. The sample includes roughly 1,500,000 distinct CDR3 sequences, roughly 40% of them seen just once. The CDR3 spans 13 residues. Trimming removed 3 bases at V and 2 bases at J, with 8 bases between. CDR1 SEHNR and CDR2 FQNEAQ come from the germline V gene (reference sequence).

The V gene is TRBV7-9, the J gene TRBJ2-7; D is unresolved. This receptor was taken from a woman aged 18 to 35 in good health. Sequencing was performed on blood. The CDR3, as DNA: TGTGCCAGCAGCTTTCCGAATACCTACGAGCAGTACTTC. Its translation: CASSFPNTYEQYF.